Listed below are T cell receptor beta chains from one sample, sequenced in a study of neurological immune-mediated disorders. Via MiXCR, TCRdb re-called the 5' RACE reads, giving one row per CDR3 protein. The repertoire includes roughly 70,000 distinct CDR3 sequences, 4% to 6% of them detected once, and roughly 2.8% sits in the top ten. Input material: PBMCs. Receptors originate from a woman aged 25 to 39 with multiple sclerosis. Both conserved end residues are part of each CDR3. Each record gives: D gene, V gene, J gene, clone size, CDR3 protein, CDR3 DNA. The D gene is left open where the match is weak. Expanded clones are given a class, and other clones once, few, many or no size at all.

TRBD2	TRBV20-1	TRBJ2-1	many	CSARVGTSGGVYNEQFF	TGCAGTGCTAGGGTCGGGACTAGCGGGGGAGTCTACAATGAGCAGTTCTTC
-	TRBV20-1	TRBJ2-7	many	CSARVQSYEQYF	TGCAGTGCTAGAGTCCAGTCCTACGAGCAGTACTTC
-	TRBV3-1	TRBJ2-7	many	CASSPGVRVSYEQYF	TGTGCCAGCAGCCCGGGCGTACGAGTCAGCTACGAGCAGTACTTC
-	TRBV4-2	TRBJ1-1	many	CASSHLDGTEAFF	TGTGCCAGCAGCCACCTAGACGGCACTGAAGCTTTCTTT
-	TRBV5-1	TRBJ1-2	-	CASREDFKGQYYGYTF	TGCGCCAGCAGGGAGGATTTTAAAGGACAGTACTATGGCTACACCTTC
-	TRBV15	TRBJ2-5	many	CATSKKPGTTSKTQYF	TGTGCCACCAGCAAGAAACCCGGGACGACTTCTAAGACCCAGTACTTC
-	TRBV20-1	TRBJ1-4	few	CSATRQATNDKLFF	TGCAGTGCTACCCGACAGGCAACTAATGACAAACTGTTTTTT
-	TRBV5-5	TRBJ1-5	-	CASSFRGSNQPQNF	TGTGCCAGCAGCTTTCGAGGTAGCAATCAGCCCCAGAATTTT
TRBD1	TRBV5-1	TRBJ1-2	many	CASSREGQRENGYTF	TGCGCCAGCAGCCGAGAGGGACAGCGGGAGAATGGCTACACCTTC
-	TRBV5-1	TRBJ1-1	many	CASSLDRTEAFF	TGCGCCAGCAGCTTGGACCGTACTGAAGCTTTCTTT
TRBD2	TRBV20-1	TRBJ2-3	many	CSARRGGSDTQYF	TGCAGTGCTCGGCGGGGGGGCTCAGATACGCAGTATTTT